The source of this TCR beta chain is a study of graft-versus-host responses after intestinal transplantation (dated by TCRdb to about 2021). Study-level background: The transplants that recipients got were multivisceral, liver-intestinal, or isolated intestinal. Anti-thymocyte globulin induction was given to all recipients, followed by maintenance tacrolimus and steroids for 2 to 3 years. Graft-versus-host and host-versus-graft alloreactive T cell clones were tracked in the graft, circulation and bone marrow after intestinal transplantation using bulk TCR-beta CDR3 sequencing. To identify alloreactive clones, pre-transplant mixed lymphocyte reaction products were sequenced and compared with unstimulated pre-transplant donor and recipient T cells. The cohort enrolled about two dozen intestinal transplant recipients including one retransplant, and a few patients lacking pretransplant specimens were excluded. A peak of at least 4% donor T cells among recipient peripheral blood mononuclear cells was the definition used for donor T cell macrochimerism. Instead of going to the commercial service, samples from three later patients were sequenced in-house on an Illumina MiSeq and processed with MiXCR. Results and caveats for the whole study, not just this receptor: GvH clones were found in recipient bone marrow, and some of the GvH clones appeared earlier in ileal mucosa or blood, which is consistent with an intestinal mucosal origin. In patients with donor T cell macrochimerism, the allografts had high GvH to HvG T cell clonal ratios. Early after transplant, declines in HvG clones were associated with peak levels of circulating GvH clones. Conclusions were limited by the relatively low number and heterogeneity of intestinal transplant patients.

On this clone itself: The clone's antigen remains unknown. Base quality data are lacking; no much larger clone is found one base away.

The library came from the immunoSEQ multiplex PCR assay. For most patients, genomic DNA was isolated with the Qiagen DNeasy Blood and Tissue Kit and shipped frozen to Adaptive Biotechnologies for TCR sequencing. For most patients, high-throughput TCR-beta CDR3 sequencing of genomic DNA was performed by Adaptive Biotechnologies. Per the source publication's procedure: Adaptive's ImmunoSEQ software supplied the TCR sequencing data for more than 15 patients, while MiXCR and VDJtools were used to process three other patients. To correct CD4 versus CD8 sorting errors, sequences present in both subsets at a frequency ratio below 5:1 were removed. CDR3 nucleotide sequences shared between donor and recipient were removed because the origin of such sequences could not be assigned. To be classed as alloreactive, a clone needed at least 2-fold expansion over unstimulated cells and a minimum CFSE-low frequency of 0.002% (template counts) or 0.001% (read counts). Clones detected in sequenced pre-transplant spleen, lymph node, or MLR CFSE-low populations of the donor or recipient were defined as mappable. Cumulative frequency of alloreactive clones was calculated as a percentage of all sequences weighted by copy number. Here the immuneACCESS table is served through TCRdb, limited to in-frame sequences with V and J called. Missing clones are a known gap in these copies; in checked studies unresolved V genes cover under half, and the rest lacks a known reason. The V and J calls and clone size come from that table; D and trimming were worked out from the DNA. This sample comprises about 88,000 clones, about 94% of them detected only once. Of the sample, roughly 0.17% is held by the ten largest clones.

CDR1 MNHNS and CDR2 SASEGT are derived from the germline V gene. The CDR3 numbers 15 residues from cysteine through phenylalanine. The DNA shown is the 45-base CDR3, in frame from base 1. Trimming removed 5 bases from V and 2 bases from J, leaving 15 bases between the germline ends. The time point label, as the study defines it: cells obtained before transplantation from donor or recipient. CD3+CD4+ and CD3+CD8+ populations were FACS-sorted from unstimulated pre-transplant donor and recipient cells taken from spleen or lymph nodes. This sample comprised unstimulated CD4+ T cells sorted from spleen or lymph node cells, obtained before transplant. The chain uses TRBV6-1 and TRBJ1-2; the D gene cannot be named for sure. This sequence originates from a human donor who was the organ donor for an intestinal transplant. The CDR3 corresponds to CASSLGREANYGYTF. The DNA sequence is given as TGTGCCAGCAGTCTCGGGAGAGAGGCCAACTATGGCTACACCTTC.